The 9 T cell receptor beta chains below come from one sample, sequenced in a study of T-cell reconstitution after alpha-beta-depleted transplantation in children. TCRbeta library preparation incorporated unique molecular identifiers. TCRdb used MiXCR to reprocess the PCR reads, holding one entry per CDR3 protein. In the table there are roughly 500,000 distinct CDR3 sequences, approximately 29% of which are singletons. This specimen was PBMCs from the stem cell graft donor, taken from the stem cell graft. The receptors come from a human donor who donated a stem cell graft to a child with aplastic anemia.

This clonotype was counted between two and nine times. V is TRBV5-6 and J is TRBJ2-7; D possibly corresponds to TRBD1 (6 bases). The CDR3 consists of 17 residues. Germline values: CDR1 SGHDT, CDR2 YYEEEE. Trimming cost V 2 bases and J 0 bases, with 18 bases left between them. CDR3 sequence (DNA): TGTGCCAGCAGCTTTTCGTTTTGGGGGCCAAGCTCCTACGAGCAGTACGTC. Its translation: CASSFSFWGPSSYEQYV.

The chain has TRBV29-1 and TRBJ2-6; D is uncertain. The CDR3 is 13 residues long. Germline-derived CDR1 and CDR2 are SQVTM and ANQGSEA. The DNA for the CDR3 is TGCGGAGTGACCACCTTGGGGGCCAACGTCCTGACTTTC. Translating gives CGVTTLGANVLTF.

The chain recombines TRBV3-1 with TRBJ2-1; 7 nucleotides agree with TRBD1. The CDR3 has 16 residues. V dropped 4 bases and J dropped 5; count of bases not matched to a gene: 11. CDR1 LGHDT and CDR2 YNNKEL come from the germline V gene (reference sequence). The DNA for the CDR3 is TGTGCCAGCAGCCCTACAGGGCAGGGGGAAAACAATGAGCAGTTCTTC. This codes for CASSPTGQGENNEQFF.

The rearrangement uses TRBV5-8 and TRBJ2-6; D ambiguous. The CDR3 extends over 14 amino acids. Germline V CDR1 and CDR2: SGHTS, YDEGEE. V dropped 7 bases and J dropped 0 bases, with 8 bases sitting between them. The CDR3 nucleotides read TGTGCCAGCGAGCTGAGCTCTGGGGCCAACGTCCTGACTTTC. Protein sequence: CASELSSGANVLTF.

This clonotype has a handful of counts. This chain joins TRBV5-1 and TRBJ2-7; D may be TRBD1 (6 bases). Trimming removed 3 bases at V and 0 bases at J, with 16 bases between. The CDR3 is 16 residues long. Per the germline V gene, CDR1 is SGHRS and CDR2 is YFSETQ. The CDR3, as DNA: TGCGCCAGCAGCTCACAGGGTCTTCCCACCTCCTACGAGCAGTACTTC. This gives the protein CASSSQGLPTSYEQYF.

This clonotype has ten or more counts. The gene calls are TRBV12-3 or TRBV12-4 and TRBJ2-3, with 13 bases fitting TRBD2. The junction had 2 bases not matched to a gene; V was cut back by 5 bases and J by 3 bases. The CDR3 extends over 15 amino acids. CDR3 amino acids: CASSLGLAGTDTQYF. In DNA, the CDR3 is TGTGCCAGCAGTCTGGGACTAGCGGGGACAGATACGCAGTATTTT.

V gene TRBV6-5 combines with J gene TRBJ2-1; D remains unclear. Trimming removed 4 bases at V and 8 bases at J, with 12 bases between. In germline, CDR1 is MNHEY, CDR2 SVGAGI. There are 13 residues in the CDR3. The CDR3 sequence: CASSLYARDEQFF. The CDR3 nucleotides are TGTGCCAGCAGTTTATACGCCCGGGATGAGCAGTTCTTC.

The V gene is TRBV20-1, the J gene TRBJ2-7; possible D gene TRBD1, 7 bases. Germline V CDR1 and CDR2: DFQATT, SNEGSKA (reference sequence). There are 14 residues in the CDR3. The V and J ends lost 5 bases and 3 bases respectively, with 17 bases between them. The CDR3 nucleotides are TGCAGTGCTCCTGCCTACAGGGGAGGCTACGAGCAGTACTTC. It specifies CSAPAYRGGYEQYF.

The CDR3 region is CASISLAGGPGGQFF. The CDR3 DNA follows: TGTGCCAGTATCTCGCTAGCGGGAGGGCCCGGCGGGCAGTTCTTC. This chain joins TRBV19 and TRBJ2-1, with 12 bases lining up with TRBD2. J was trimmed by 12 bases and V by 7 bases; bases with no gene match: 13. The CDR3 contains 15 residues. CDR1 and CDR2 from the germline V gene are LNHDA and SQIVND (reference sequence).